This TCR beta chain was retrieved from a study of T cells in localized non-small cell lung cancer. J was trimmed by 9 bases and V by 2 bases; bases with no gene match: 7. Germline values: CDR1 SGHTA, CDR2 FQGNSA. The CDR3 runs 14 residues. Repertoires were generated with immunoSEQ multiplex PCR, while TCRdb's copy carries only in-frame clones and drops some. The sample consists of 35,000 to 50,000 clones, around 85% of them appearing once. The sample here was peripheral blood, taken before any cancer treatment. This receptor was identified in a man aged 40 to 69 with stage I lung adenocarcinoma. The rearrangement uses TRBV7-2 and TRBJ2-1; 7 positions match TRBD2. The CDR3 spells CASSLKAGEGEQFF. The DNA for the CDR3 is TGTGCCAGCAGCTTAAAGGCGGGAGAGGGTGAGCAGTTCTTC.